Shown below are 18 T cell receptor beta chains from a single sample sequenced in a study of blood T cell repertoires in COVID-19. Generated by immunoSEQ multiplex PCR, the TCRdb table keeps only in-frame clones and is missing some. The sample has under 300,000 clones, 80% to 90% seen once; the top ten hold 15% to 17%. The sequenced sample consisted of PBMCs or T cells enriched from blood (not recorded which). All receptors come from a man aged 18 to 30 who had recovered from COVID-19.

The CDR3 is CASSSDRGPQETQYF. CDR3 DNA: TGTGCCAGCAGCTCGGACAGGGGGCCCCAAGAGACCCAGTACTTC. This chain links TRBV11-2 with TRBJ2-5, with 11 bases fitting TRBD1. After removal of 4 bases from V and 1 base from J, the junction contained 2 bases not matched to a gene. The length of the CDR3 is 15 residues. CDR1 and CDR2 (germline): SGHAT, FQNNGV.

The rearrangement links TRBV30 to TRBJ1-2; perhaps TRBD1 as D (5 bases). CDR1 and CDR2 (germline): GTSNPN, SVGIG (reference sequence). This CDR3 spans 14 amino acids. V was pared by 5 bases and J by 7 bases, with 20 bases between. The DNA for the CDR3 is TGTGCCTGGGGTCTTCTGGACACTGGATTTGGCTACACCTTC. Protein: CAWGLLDTGFGYTF.

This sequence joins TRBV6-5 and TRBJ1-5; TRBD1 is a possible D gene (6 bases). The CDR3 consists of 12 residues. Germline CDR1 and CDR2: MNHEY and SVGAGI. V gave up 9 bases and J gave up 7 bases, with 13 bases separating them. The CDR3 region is CASLTGYQPQHF. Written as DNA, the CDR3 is TGTGCCAGTCTCACAGGGTACCAGCCCCAGCATTTT.

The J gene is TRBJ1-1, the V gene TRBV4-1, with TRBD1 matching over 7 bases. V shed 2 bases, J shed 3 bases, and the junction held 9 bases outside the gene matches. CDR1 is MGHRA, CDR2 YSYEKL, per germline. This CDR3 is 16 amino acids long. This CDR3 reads CASSQSHRGEDTEAFF. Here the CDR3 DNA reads TGCGCCAGCAGCCAAAGTCACAGGGGCGAGGACACTGAAGCTTTCTTT.

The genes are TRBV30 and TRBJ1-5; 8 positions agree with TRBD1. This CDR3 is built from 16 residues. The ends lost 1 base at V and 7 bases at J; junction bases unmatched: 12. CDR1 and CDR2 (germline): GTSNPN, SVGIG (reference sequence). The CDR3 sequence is CAWSGTGRGSWQPQHF. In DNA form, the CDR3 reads TGTGCCTGGAGTGGGACAGGGAGGGGATCATGGCAGCCCCAGCATTTT.

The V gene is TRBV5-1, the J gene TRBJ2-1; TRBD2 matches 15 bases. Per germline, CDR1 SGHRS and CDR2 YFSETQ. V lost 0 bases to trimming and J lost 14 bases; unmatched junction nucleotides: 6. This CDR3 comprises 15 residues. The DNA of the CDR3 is TGCGCCAGCAGCTTGGACGGGACTAGCGGGGGGTATAAGTTCTTC. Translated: CASSLDGTSGGYKFF.

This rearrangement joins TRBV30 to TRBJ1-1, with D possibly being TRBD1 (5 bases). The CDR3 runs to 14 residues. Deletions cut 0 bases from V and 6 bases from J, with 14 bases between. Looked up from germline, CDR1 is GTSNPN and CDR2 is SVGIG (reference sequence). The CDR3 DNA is TGTGCCTGGAGTGTACCAGGGTATTCGGCTGAAGCTTTCTTT. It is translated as CAWSVPGYSAEAFF.

In DNA, the CDR3 is TGTGCCAGCAGTTTGCAGGGGGCTACTCAAGAGACCCAGTACTTC. Protein sequence: CASSLQGATQETQYF. The V and J genes are TRBV28 and TRBJ2-5, with TRBD1 identical over 8 bases. Per germline, CDR1 MDHEN and CDR2 SYDVKM. Unmatched junction bases numbered 5, after V lost 3 bases and J lost 2 bases. This CDR3 comprises 15 residues.

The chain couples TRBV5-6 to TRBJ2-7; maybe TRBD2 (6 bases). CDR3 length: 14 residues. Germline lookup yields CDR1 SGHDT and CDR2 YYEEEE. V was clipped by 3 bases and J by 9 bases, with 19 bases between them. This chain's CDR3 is CASSYPGSPGGQYF. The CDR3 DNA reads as TGTGCCAGCAGCTACCCCGGGAGCCCCGGAGGGCAGTACTTC.

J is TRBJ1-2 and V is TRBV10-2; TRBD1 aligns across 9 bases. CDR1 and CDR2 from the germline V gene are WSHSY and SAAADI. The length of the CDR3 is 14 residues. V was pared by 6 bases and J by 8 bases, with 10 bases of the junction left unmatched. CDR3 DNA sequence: TGCGCCAGCAGATACGACAGGGGGAAAGGCGGCTACACCTTC. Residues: CASRYDRGKGGYTF.

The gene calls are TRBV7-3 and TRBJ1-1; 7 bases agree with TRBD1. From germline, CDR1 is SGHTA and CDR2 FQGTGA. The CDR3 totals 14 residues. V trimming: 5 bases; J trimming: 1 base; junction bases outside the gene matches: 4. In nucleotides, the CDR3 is TGTGCCAGCAGCACACAGGGGACGAACACTGAAGCTTTCTTT. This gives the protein CASSTQGTNTEAFF.

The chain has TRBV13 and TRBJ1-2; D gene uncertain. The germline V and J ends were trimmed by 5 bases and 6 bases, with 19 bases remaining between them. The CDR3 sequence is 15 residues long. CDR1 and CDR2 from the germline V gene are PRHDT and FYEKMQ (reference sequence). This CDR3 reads CASSVFEPGKDGYTF. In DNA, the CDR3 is TGTGCCAGCAGCGTTTTTGAGCCGGGGAAAGATGGCTACACCTTC.

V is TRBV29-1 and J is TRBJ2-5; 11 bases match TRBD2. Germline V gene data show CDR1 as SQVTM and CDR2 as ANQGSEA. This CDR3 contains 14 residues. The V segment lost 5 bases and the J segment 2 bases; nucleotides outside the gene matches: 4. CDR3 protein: CSVTGLAAQETQYF. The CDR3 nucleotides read TGCAGCGTTACGGGACTAGCGGCACAAGAGACCCAGTACTTC.

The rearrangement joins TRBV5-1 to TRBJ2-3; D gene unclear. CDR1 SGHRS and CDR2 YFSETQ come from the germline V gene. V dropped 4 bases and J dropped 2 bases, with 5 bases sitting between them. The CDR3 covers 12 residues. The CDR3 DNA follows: TGCGCCAGCAGCCACACCACAGATACGCAGTATTTT. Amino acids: CASSHTTDTQYF.

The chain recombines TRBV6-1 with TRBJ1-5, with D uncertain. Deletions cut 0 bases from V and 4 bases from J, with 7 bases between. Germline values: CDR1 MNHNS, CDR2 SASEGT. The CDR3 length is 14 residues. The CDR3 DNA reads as TGTGCCAGCAGTGAAGCACGGGTAAATCAGCCCCAGCATTTT. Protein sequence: CASSEARVNQPQHF.

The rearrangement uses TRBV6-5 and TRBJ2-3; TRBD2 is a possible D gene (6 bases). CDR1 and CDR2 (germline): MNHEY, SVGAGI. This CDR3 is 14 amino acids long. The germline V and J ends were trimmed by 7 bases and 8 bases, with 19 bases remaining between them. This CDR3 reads CASIRAAAGGTQYF. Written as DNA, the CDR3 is TGTGCCAGCATTCGAGCGGCCGCCGGGGGTACGCAGTATTTT.

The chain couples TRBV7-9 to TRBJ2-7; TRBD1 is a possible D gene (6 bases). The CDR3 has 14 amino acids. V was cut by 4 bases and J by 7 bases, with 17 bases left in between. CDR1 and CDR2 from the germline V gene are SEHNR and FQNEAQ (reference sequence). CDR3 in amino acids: CASSSPTGAFEQYF. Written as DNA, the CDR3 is TGTGCCAGCAGCTCACCGACAGGAGCCTTTGAGCAGTACTTC.

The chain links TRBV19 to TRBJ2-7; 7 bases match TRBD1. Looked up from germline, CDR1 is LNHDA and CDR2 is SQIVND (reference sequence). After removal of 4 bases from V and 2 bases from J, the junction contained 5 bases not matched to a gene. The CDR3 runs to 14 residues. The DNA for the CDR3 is TGTGCCAGTAGTAACCGACAGGGTCCCTACGAGCAGTACTTC. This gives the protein CASSNRQGPYEQYF.